Detailed here is one TCR beta chain. Its matching antigen is unknown. TCRdb's copy holds only in-frame clones and misses some; the assay was immunoSEQ multiplex PCR. There are around 250,000 clones in the sample; 90% occur only once, and around 3.1% lies in the top ten. This specimen comes from a study of cytomegalovirus exposure and HLA in healthy donors. Whole-study findings and limits: Most TCR sequences proved rare, with some public TCRs found in many donors. Subsequent analysis found a tendency for first-cohort TCR clusters to co-occur within the 110 or so validation repertoires.

While the first cohort had 650 to 850 subjects, the donors belonged to the separate validation cohort of over a hundred subjects. Sequenced sample: PBMCs. The receptor comes from a woman aged 25 to 45 in good health and CMV-seronegative.

In nucleotides, the CDR3 is TGTGCCAGCAGTCCCCTGATACTAGCGGGAGAAACCGGGGAGCTGTTTTTT. Encoded protein: CASSPLILAGETGELFF. The gene calls are TRBV28 and TRBJ2-2; TRBD2 matches 11 bases. The CDR3 contains 17 residues. V shed 5 bases, J shed 5 bases, and the junction held 10 bases outside the gene matches. The germline gives CDR1 MDHEN, CDR2 SYDVKM.